This entry lists 19 T cell receptor beta chains sequenced from one sample in a study of response to subunit inactivated influenza vaccine. TCRdb itself ran the RT-PCR reads through MiXCR, one entry per CDR3 protein. The sample comprises 500,000 or so distinct CDR3 sequences, 16% of which are singletons, and roughly 3% rests with the top ten. The sequencing here drew on CD4+ T cells sorted from PBMCs, taken less than 30 months after vaccination. All receptors derive from a man between 50 and 75 years old who received an inactivated influenza vaccine.

The chain combines TRBV20-1 with TRBJ2-7; 9 nucleotides line up with TRBD1. This CDR3 spans 14 amino acids. Germline V gene data show CDR1 as DFQATT and CDR2 as SNEGSKA (reference sequence). J gave up 5 bases and V 1 base, and 6 bases lay outside the gene matches. CDR3 sequence (DNA): TGCAGTGCTAGAGGCACCCGACAGGGGGACGAGCAGTACTTC. Translation: CSARGTRQGDEQYF.

This clonotype was seen only a few times. The V and J genes are TRBV4-2 and TRBJ1-6, with a tentative D call TRBD1 (5 bases). V lost 1 base and J lost 6, with 10 bases in between. The germline V gene has CDR1 LGHNA and CDR2 YNFKEQ. There are 15 residues in the CDR3. CDR3 DNA: TGTGCCAGCAGCCAAGCCGGGACGGGTAATTCACCCCTCCACTTT. Encoded protein: CASSQAGTGNSPLHF.

The chain has TRBV20-1 and TRBJ2-4, with a weak D call TRBD2 (5 bases). V lost 1 base, J lost 5 bases, and 15 bases lay in between. Germline CDR1 DFQATT, CDR2 SNEGSKA (reference sequence). The CDR3 covers 15 residues. The CDR3, as DNA: TGCAGTGCTAGAGGTCAGCCGGGAAGGGAAAACATTCAGTACTTC. This encodes CSARGQPGRENIQYF.

The sample holds a few counts of this clonotype. V is TRBV21-1 and J is TRBJ2-7; the listed D gene, TRBD2, was not tested against the DNA. TRBV21-1 represents a pseudogene. The CDR3 is 16 amino acids. The CDR3 region has the DNA TGTGCCAGCAGCAAAGTCGGACTAGCGGGAGACCACGAGCAGTACTTC. This sequence encodes CASSKVGLAGDHEQYF.

This chain uses TRBV5-1 with TRBJ1-2; 7 bases map to TRBD1. V shed 1 base and J 5 bases; nucleotides not matched to a gene: 5. The CDR3 covers 14 residues. Germline V gene data show CDR1 as SGHRS and CDR2 as YFSETQ. CDR3 in DNA: TGCGCCAGCAGCTTGCAGGGACAGATATATGGCTACACCTTC. Its protein is CASSLQGQIYGYTF. Looking up the rest from reference TRBV5-1 and TRBJ1-2 gives the full variable domain: KAGVTQTPRYLIKTRGQQVTLSCSPISGHRSVSWYQQTPGQGLQFLFEYFSETQRNKGNFPGRFSGRQFSNSRSEMNVSTLELGDSALYLCASSLQGQIYGYTFGSGTRLTVV.

The rearrangement uses TRBV7-2 and TRBJ1-4; a possible D gene is TRBD1 (6 bases). The CDR3 consists of 16 residues. V lost 1 base to trimming and J lost 4 bases, with 13 bases between them. In germline, CDR1 is SGHTA, CDR2 FQGNSA. CDR3 in amino acids: CASSLGPGALNEKLFF. CDR3 bases: TGTGCCAGCAGCTTAGGGCCAGGGGCCCTTAATGAAAAACTGTTTTTT. Drawing the rest from reference TRBV7-2 and TRBJ1-4, the complete variable domain is GAGVSQSPSNKVTEKGKDVELRCDPISGHTALYWYRQSLGQGLEFLIYFQGNSAPDKSGLPSDRFSAERTGGSVSTLTIQRTQQEDSAVYLCASSLGPGALNEKLFFGSGTQLSVL.

This clonotype was counted many times. This chain connects TRBV4-3 to TRBJ2-7; no clear D gene. The ends were cut back, 0 bases at V and 7 bases at J, with 7 bases in the middle. The CDR3 loop spans 12 amino acids. CDR1 and CDR2 from the germline V gene are LGHNA and YSLEER. CDR3 protein: CASSQDRQEQYF. The CDR3 DNA reads TGCGCCAGCAGCCAAGATCGCCAGGAGCAGTACTTC.

CDR3 DNA: TGTGCCAGCAGCCAAGAACCCACGGGGGAGCTGTTTTTT. Translating it yields CASSQEPTGELFF. V and J are TRBV11-1 and TRBJ2-2, with D unresolved. CDR3 length equals 13 residues. Germline V gene lookup returns CDR1 SGHAT and CDR2 FQDESV (reference sequence). The germline V and J ends were trimmed by 5 bases and 8 bases, with 12 bases remaining between them.

The chain uses TRBV10-3 and TRBJ1-4, with D uncertain. Trimming took 6 bases from V and 3 from J, leaving 8 bases between them. The germline CDR1 and CDR2 sequences are ENHRY and SYGVKD. This CDR3 is built from 13 residues. The CDR3 nucleotides read TGTGCCATCAGAGAACGACCTAATGAAAAACTGTTTTTT. Translation: CAIRERPNEKLFF.

The chain links TRBV18 to TRBJ2-1; TRBD2 matches at 11 bases. Germline lookup yields CDR1 KGHSH and CDR2 LQKENI. The CDR3 is 15 amino acids. With 6 bases clipped from V and 6 bases from J, the junction kept 7 bases outside the gene matches. The CDR3 is CASSPGLAGFNEQFF. Here the CDR3 DNA reads TGTGCCAGCTCCCCTGGACTAGCGGGCTTCAATGAGCAGTTCTTC. Full variable domain (outside the CDR3, taken from reference TRBV18 and TRBJ2-1): NAGVMQNPRHLVRRRGQEARLRCSPMKGHSHVYWYRQLPEEGLKFMVYLQKENIIDESGMPKERFSAEFPKEGPSILRIQQVVRGDSAAYFCASSPGLAGFNEQFFGPGTRLTVL.

This clonotype occurred a few times. The chain links TRBV11-2 to TRBJ1-2, with D unclear. The CDR3 is 14 amino acids. Trimming removed 4 bases from V and 6 bases from J, with 15 bases in between. Germline loops: CDR1 SGHAT, CDR2 FQNNGV. The CDR3 coding sequence is TGTGCCAGCAGCTCACCTCGTCGTCTCGATGGCTACACCTTC. Its translation: CASSSPRRLDGYTF.

The gene calls are TRBV4-1 and TRBJ1-5, with D perhaps TRBD1 (5 bases). The germline gives CDR1 MGHRA, CDR2 YSYEKL. The CDR3 loop spans 15 amino acids. The ends were cut back, 0 bases at V and 7 bases at J, with 13 bases in the middle. The CDR3 nucleotides are TGCGCCAGCAGCCAAGATGGGGCCGAAGGGCAGCCCCAGCATTTT. Translating it yields CASSQDGAEGQPQHF.

This clonotype was seen only a few times. The chain couples TRBV7-9 to TRBJ1-2, with a possible D match to TRBD1 (6 bases). Trimming removed 6 bases from V and 2 bases from J, with 13 bases in between. Looked up from germline, CDR1 is SEHNR and CDR2 is FQNEAQ (reference sequence). CDR3 length: 14 residues. The DNA of the CDR3 is TGTGCCAGCAGGCCAGGGGAGGGGAACTATGGCTACACCTTC. This sequence encodes CASRPGEGNYGYTF.

A few counts support this clonotype. The rearrangement links TRBV28 to TRBJ2-1; weak D call: TRBD2 (6 bases). This CDR3 is built from 15 residues. Trimming took off 6 bases at V and 0 bases at J, with 12 bases between the two ends. CDR1 and CDR2 from the germline V gene are MDHEN and SYDVKM. The CDR3 sequence is CASREAGSSYNEQFF. In DNA form, the CDR3 reads TGTGCCAGCAGGGAAGCGGGTTCCTCCTACAATGAGCAGTTCTTC. The full variable domain, with the rest looked up from reference TRBV28 and TRBJ2-1, is DVKVTQSSRYLVKRTGEKVFLECVQDMDHENMFWYRQDPGLGLRLIYFSYDVKMKEKGDIPEGYSVSREKKERFSLILESASTNQTSMYLCASREAGSSYNEQFFGPGTRLTVL.

This clonotype has ten or more counts. The chain recombines TRBV29-1 with TRBJ2-1; a possible D gene is TRBD1 (6 bases). Germline V gene sequence: CDR1 SQVTM, CDR2 ANQGSEA. This CDR3 spans 14 amino acids. V was trimmed by 6 bases and J by 8 bases, leaving 20 bases between them. DNA for the CDR3: TGCAGCGTGCTCCGGGACACCTGGGGCGATGAGCAGTTCTTC. Residues: CSVLRDTWGDEQFF.

The CDR3 is CASSLAPQYGYTF. As DNA, the CDR3 is TGTGCCAGCAGCTTAGCGCCCCAATATGGCTACACCTTC. V and J are TRBV7-8 and TRBJ1-2; D is ambiguous. This CDR3 is built from 13 residues. V dropped 0 bases and J dropped 5 bases, with 7 bases sitting between them. Germline-derived CDR1 and CDR2 are SGHVS and FQNEAQ.

The rearrangement joins TRBV20-1 to TRBJ1-5; 8 positions agree with TRBD1. Losses at the gene ends were 5 bases for V and 3 bases for J; bases not matched to a gene: 9. Germline V gives CDR1 DFQATT, CDR2 SNEGSKA (reference sequence). The CDR3 spans 15 residues. This CDR3 is CSALRTGPLNQPQHF. CDR3 coding DNA: TGCAGTGCTCTCAGGACAGGGCCCCTCAATCAGCCCCAGCATTTT.

This clonotype was seen a few times. The rearrangement uses TRBV7-2 and TRBJ2-2; D is unresolved. The CDR3 runs to 14 residues. Between the trimmed V and J ends, which lost 7 bases and 0 bases, there was a span of 9 bases. Germline V gene lookup returns CDR1 SGHTA and CDR2 FQGNSA. Here the CDR3 reads CASTTYTNTGELFF. The CDR3 region has the DNA TGTGCCAGCACCACCTATACGAACACCGGGGAGCTGTTTTTT.

This clonotype was picked up one time. The gene calls are TRBV18 and TRBJ2-5; tentative D call: TRBD2 (5 bases). Germline loops: CDR1 KGHSH, CDR2 LQKENI. V was shortened by 5 bases and J by 5 bases, with 15 bases between the two germline ends. This CDR3 contains 14 residues. Written as DNA, the CDR3 is TGTGCCAGCTCATCACGACGGGGTATTGAGACCCAGTACTTC. Amino acid sequence: CASSSRRGIETQYF.